This TCR beta chain is from a study of shared clonotypes between healthy human individuals (dated by TCRdb to the early 2020s). Turning to the overall study: A couple of women and a few men aged 18 to 49 years were included in the cohort. Per donor, three plates each were used for CD4 naive and CD4 memory, two for CD8 naive, and one for CD8 memory. Blood TCR repertoires of a handful of healthy adults were deeply sequenced to estimate repertoire size and the extent of clonotype sharing between individuals. Libraries were prepared and TCR repertoires were sequenced by different laboratories using diverse techniques, in order to increase sequencing depth and limit assay-specific biases. Each donor's leukapheresis produced roughly between roughly 0.85 and 10 billion PBMCs. General conclusions and limits of the study: Because the study included only a small number of donors, the genetic and exposure-history diversity represented was limited. About 5% of naive CD4, 3% to 3.5% of naive CD8, 2.3% of memory CD4, and around 0.42% of memory CD8 clonotypes were shared across several donors. Pairwise subsampling led to the expectation that sequencing depth would affect the degree of clonotype sharing among donors. Clonotypes shared by all four sorted-subset donors showed higher generation probabilities than non-shared clonotypes. Sampling was restricted to blood, and TCR repertoires in tissue are likely to differ from TCR repertoires in blood. Naive subsets generally had larger estimated clonotype richness than memory subsets. Even with the large sequencing depth, rarefaction of the sorted-subset datasets indicated that sequencing was incomplete.

The CDR3 goes from the cysteine to the phenylalanine over 16 residues. The CDR3 DNA has 48 bases and is translated from base 1. V is shortened by 3 bases, J by 0 bases, and the region joining them spans 13 bases. CDR1 is given as SGDLS and CDR2 as YYNGEE, both from the germline V gene. For this clone: The antigen it binds to is not known. Base quality data are lacking; no much larger clone is found one base away.

Healthy HIV-negative adults with no recently reported acute infections or vaccinations were included as donors. Only Caucasian adults living in Nashville, Tennessee, USA were represented among the donors. CD4+ T cells were enriched by magnetic negative selection, after which naive cells were positively selected on CD45RA and the negative fraction was taken as the memory subset. Blood was obtained by leukapheresis, after which PBMCs were separated by Ficoll-Histopaque density gradient centrifugation and cryopreserved in liquid nitrogen vapor phase. Purity and quantity of every magnetically sorted T cell population were checked by analytical flow cytometry. Genomic DNA was isolated from each sorted fraction and quantified by UV absorbance on a Nanodrop 2000c. Using the deep immunoSEQ assay, TCR CDR3 regions were amplified from genomic DNA by multiplex PCR. Extracted genomic DNA from each cell subset was distributed evenly across all wells of several immunoSEQ 96-well plates, and each plate was treated as a replicate. For sorted subsets, about 0.2 ug genomic DNA, equal to some 30,000 T cell genomes, was loaded into each replicate PCR. Purified libraries were quantified with a Qubit 3.0 fluorometer, sized on a Bioanalyzer 2100, and re-quantified with the KAPA Library Quantification kit. Each immunoSEQ 96-well plate was sequenced on its own single-read 150-cycle Illumina NextSeq 550 flow cell. In the paper's pipeline: Because only junctional sequences without quality scores were contained in the immunoSEQ output, filtering matching that applied to full-length reads could not be performed. To assign V/J genes and CDR3, sequences were annotated against IMGT germline references using PyIR, a Python wrapper for IgBLAST v1.9. Any read was removed if the V/J assignment was weak (E-value above 1e-6), the CDR3 was missing, or the read contained stop codons, out-of-frame junctions, or ambiguous translated residues. V3J clonotypes were defined by identical inferred V gene, J gene, and CDR3 amino acid sequence. Percentage overlap between repertoires was computed as shared unique clonotypes divided by the size of the smaller repertoire. Three approaches were used to assess repertoire richness: RTK rarefaction, the Chao1 estimator, and Recon v2.1 estimates of unobserved clonotypes. OLGA was used to compute generation probabilities for all TCRbeta clonotypes that the gDNA method yielded from a few donors. TCRdb took over this immuneACCESS table, retaining in-frame rearrangements with V and J assigned. Such tables are incomplete; in checked studies, under half of the missing clones stem from an unresolved V gene, and the remainder is unexplained. The D gene and trimming were derived from the DNA, and the V and J assignments and clone size from that table. The sample has fewer than 2.5 million clones on record, over 85% of them singletons. More than 0.35% of the sample rests with the top ten.

The TCR comes from a man between 18 and 35 years old in good health. Some clones in this sample may be carry-over from other donors' samples. The sample taken for sequencing was naive CD4+ T cells from PBMCs. This specimen's cell subset or site label, interpreted: CD45RA+ positively selected. The sequence is built from TRBV9 and TRBJ2-1; the D segment is perhaps TRBD1 or TRBD2, each sharing 5 matched bases. The CDR3 in this case is CASSATGTASYNEQFF. The nucleotides are TGTGCCAGCAGCGCCACCGGGACGGCCTCCTACAATGAGCAGTTCTTC.